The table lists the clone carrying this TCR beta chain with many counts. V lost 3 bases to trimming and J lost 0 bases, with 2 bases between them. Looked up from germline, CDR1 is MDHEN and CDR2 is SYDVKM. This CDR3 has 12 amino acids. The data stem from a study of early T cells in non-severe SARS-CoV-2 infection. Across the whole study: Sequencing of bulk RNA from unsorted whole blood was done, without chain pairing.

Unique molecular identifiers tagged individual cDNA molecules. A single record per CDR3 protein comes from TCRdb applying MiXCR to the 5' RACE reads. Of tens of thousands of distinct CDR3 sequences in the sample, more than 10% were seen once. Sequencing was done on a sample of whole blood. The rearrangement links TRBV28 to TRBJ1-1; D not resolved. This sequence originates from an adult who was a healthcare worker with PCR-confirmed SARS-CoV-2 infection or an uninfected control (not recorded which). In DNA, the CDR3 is TGTGCCAGCAGTTTTATGAACACTGAAGCTTTCTTT. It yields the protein CASSFMNTEAFF.